This T cell receptor beta chain is from a study of T cell changes during pregnancy in multiple sclerosis. Repertoires were generated with immunoSEQ multiplex PCR, while TCRdb's copy carries only in-frame clones and drops some. In the table there are about 55,000 clones, just under 90% of which are singletons. The CDR3 totals 13 residues. Germline CDR1 is MNHNS and CDR2 is SASEGT. V shed 4 bases and J 11 bases; nucleotides not matched to a gene: 8. The chain employs TRBV6-1 and TRBJ1-5; 7 positions agree with TRBD1. The origin of this receptor is a female donor with multiple sclerosis, enrolled in a pregnancy study. Here the sequenced sample was CD4+ T cells from peripheral blood mononuclear cells, taken in the first trimester of pregnancy. DNA of the CDR3: TGTGCCAGCAGTGGGGACAGACATGTGGCCCAGCATTTT. It is translated as CASSGDRHVAQHF.